This record covers a single T cell receptor (beta chain). Primers for the PCR totalled 60 Vbeta and 13 Jbeta. Some clones are missing from TCRdb's copy, which holds only in-frame ones; the method was immunoSEQ multiplex PCR. The profile shows a few hundred thousand clones, 80% to 90% of them singletons. This sample is drawn from a study of cytomegalovirus exposure and HLA in healthy donors. Sequences were obtained from PBMCs. The clonotype was recovered from a young woman in good health and CMV-seronegative.

The CDR3 here is CASSLLLPLTGTGDEKLFF. CDR3 bases: TGTGCCAGCAGTTTATTGCTCCCCTTAACCGGGACAGGGGATGAAAAACTGTTTTTT. V gene TRBV28 combines with J gene TRBJ1-4, with TRBD1 identical over 10 bases. V trimming: 1 base; J trimming: 6 bases; junction bases outside the gene matches: 14. The germline V gene encodes CDR1 MDHEN and CDR2 SYDVKM. The CDR3 is 19 amino acids.